The sequence of this T cell receptor (beta chain) was determined in a study of cytomegalovirus exposure and HLA in healthy donors. For the study at large: The same platform used for the 666 first-cohort repertoires was also used for the approximately 120 validation repertoires, as a later analysis reported.

The study, taken as a whole, reports: Reports indicated that the classifier achieved high specificity and sensitivity in diagnosing cytomegalovirus status.

As to this clone: Its cognate antigen is unknown.

Data came from immunoSEQ multiplex PCR; TCRdb stores just in-frame clones and leaves some out. The sample holds about 260,000 clones, 90% seen once. The CDR3 loop spans 13 amino acids. Germline CDR1 and CDR2: LGHNA and YNFKEQ. V was clipped by 4 bases and J by 8 bases, with 14 bases between them. The receptor's source is a woman aged 25 to 39 in good health and CMV-seronegative. The sample was PBMCs. The chain has TRBV4-2 and TRBJ1-2; TRBD1 is a possible D gene (6 bases). The CDR3 DNA is TGTGCCAGCAGCCCAACGACGGGGGCAGGCTACACCTTC. Translating it yields CASSPTTGAGYTF.